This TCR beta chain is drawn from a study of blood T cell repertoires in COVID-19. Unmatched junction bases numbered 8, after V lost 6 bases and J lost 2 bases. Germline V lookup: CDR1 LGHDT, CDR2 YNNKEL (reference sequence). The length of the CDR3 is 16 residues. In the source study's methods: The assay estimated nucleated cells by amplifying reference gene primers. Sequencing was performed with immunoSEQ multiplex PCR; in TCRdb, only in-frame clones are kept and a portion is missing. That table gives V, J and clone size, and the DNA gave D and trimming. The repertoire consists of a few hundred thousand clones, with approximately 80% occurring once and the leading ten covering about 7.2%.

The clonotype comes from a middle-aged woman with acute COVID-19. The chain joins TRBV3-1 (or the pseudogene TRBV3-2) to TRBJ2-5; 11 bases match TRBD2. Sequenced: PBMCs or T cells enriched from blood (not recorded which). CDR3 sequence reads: CASRPGTSGAQETQYF. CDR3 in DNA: TGTGCCAGCAGACCCGGGACTAGCGGTGCTCAAGAGACCCAGTACTTC.